This T cell receptor beta chain originates from a study of blood T cell repertoires in COVID-19 (TCRdb year 2020). In terms of the full investigation: The collaborator samples originated in the United States, Italy and Spain and spanned the acute and convalescent phases of COVID-19. Deeply sampled blood TCRbeta repertoires from subjects exposed to, actively infected with, or recovered from COVID-19 were included in the dataset. Where available, HLA class I and class II types were taken from metadata supplied by the sample provider and were not determined by assay-based typing. The repertoires were released in a freely available public database intended as a resource for research on the immune response to SARS-CoV-2. Samples came from the ongoing ImmuneRACE study (first 160 participants) plus 1,254 subjects from 6 global collaborators. The sample metadata nearly always contained a de-identified subject ID, COVID-19 status, age in years and sex. The material from the prospective study consisted of cDNA or gDNA derived from T cells, B-cell-depleted T cells, or PBMCs. Points the paper makes about the study in general: How much clinical and demographic metadata was included differed by source and by participant, and the metadata was provided uncurated.

Concerning this clone: The antigen this receptor binds is unknown. No base qualities exist here, and no much larger clone lies one base off it.

The collaborating institutions used their own protocols to collect whole blood in K2EDTA tubes. Collaborator samples were shipped for TCRbeta analysis as frozen whole blood, isolated PBMCs, or DNA extracted from either sample type. The immunoSEQ Assay, a bias-controlled multiplex PCR, was used to amplify TCRbeta CDR3 regions from genomic DNA. Turning to the authors' computational methods: The number of nucleated cells in each sample was estimated from the amplification of reference gene primers within the assay. Sequence reads were collapsed and filtered to measure the absolute abundance of every unique TCRbeta CDR3 rearrangement. For each sample, productive Simpson clonality was calculated by taking the square root of Simpson's diversity index across productive rearrangements. As stored in TCRdb, this immuneACCESS dataset retains in-frame rearrangements with V and J assigned. A fraction of the clones does not appear; measured against another copy, unresolved V genes explain less than half of the discrepancy, and the remainder lacks a known reason. Clone size and V and J calls were adopted from that table, with D and trimming inferred from the DNA. The sample yields about 49,000 clones; about 85% were counted once. The ten biggest clones cover approximately 15% of the sample.

From the cysteine through the phenylalanine, the CDR3 covers 16 amino acids. The only DNA kept is the CDR3, 48 bases in frame from the first base. V was cut back by 4 bases and J by 0 bases, leaving a gap of 15 bases between them. In the germline V gene, CDR1 corresponds to MDHEN and CDR2 to SYDVKM. The receptor chain draws on TRBV28 and TRBJ1-1; TRBD1 is a possible D gene, resting on 5 matching bases. The receptor comes from a human donor in a cohort sampled during active COVID-19. Sequences were obtained from peripheral blood. In nucleotide form, the sequence is TGTGCCAGCAGTTCCCGGGGACTTACACTGAACACTGAAGCTTTCTTT. Protein translation: CASSSRGLTLNTEAFF.